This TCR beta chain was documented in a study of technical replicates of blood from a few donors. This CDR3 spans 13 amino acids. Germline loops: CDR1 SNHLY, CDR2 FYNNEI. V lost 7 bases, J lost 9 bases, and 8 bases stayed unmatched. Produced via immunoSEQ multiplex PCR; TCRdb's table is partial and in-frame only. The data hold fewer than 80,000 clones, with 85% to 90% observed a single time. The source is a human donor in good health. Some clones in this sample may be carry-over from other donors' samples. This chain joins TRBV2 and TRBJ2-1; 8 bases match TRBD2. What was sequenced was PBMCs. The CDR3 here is CASMLAGLGEQFF. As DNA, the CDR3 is TGTGCCAGCATGTTAGCGGGATTGGGTGAGCAGTTCTTC. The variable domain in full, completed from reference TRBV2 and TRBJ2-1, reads EPEVTQTPSHQVTQMGQEVILRCVPISNHLYFYWYRQILGQKVEFLVSFYNNEISEKSEIFDDQFSVERPDGSNFTLKIRSTKLEDSAMYFCASMLAGLGEQFFGPGTRLTVL.